This record concerns one T cell receptor beta chain sequence. Its antigen is currently unknown. The sample comes from a study of shared clonotypes between healthy human individuals. Selected positively for CCR7 and CD45RO-negative, naive CD8 cells excluded terminally differentiated effector memory CD45RA+ cells. Whole-study results and caveats: It was observed that around 5% of naive CD4 clonotypes were shared across a handful of donors. Rarefaction indicated that sorted-subset sequencing remained incomplete although depth was large. The study generally estimated greater richness for naive than memory subsets.

The CDR3 extends over 12 amino acids. Germline assignment: CDR1 SNHLY and CDR2 FYNNEI. Trimming left V 4 bases short and J 7 bases short, with 8 bases between. Here immunoSEQ multiplex PCR was the method, and the copy in TCRdb shows in-frame clones only, minus some. The table shows 2 million to 2.5 million clones, with 85% to 95% occurring only once. This chain joins TRBV2 and TRBJ2-1; D is ambiguous. The clonotype originates from a young man in good health. The material sequenced was naive CD8+ T cells sorted from blood. In DNA form, the CDR3 reads TGTGCCAGCAGTGTTCCCACTAATGAGCAGTTCTTC. This gives the protein CASSVPTNEQFF. Full variable domain (outside the CDR3, taken from reference TRBV2 and TRBJ2-1): EPEVTQTPSHQVTQMGQEVILRCVPISNHLYFYWYRQILGQKVEFLVSFYNNEISEKSEIFDDQFSVERPDGSNFTLKIRSTKLEDSAMYFCASSVPTNEQFFGPGTRLTVL.